The 30 T cell receptor beta chains in this list originate from one sample, sequenced in a study. TCRdb itself ran the RT-PCR reads through MiXCR, one entry per CDR3 protein. The sample has about 680,000 distinct CDR3 sequences; approximately 15% are singletons. Sequencing was performed on memory CD4+ T cells from blood. These receptors originate from a female donor in good health, serving as a healthy control.

In its sample, this clonotype was seen many times. The gene calls are TRBV20-1 and TRBJ2-2; D is tentatively TRBD1 or TRBD2 (7 bases each). With 0 bases removed from V and 5 bases from J, the gap between germline ends came to 13 bases. Per germline, CDR1 DFQATT and CDR2 SNEGSKA (reference sequence). There are 15 residues in the CDR3. The CDR3: CSARDLRGGTGELFF. DNA for the CDR3: TGCAGTGCTAGAGATCTCAGGGGGGGGACCGGGGAGCTGTTTTTT.

As concerns this clonotype: A clone one base away is much larger, so this may be a read error. The genes are TRBV20-1 and TRBJ1-2; 7 bases map to TRBD1. CDR1 is DFQATT and CDR2 is SNEGSKA in the germline V gene (reference sequence). There are 12 residues in the CDR3. Here the CDR3 DNA reads TGCGGTGCGGAGAGACAGGGAAATGGCTACACCTTC. Its translation: CGAERQGNGYTF.

This clonotype was seen repeatedly, ten times or more. In DNA, the CDR3 is TGCAGCGTTGAAGAATATGGCAATGAGCAGTTCTTC. It specifies CSVEEYGNEQFF. The chain joins TRBV29-1 to TRBJ2-1; D is unresolved. This CDR3 is built from 12 residues. Per the germline V gene, CDR1 is SQVTM and CDR2 is ANQGSEA. V was pared by 0 bases and J by 6 bases, with 6 bases between.

This chain links TRBV6-1 with TRBJ2-1; 10 bases map to TRBD2. The CDR3 is 16 residues long. V shed 2 bases and J 10 bases; nucleotides not matched to a gene: 11. CDR1 is MNHNS and CDR2 is SASEGT in the germline V gene. The CDR3 DNA follows: TGTGCCAGCAGTGAAACTAGCGGGACTTACACCGGGGAGCAGTTCTTC. This encodes CASSETSGTYTGEQFF.

The rearrangement links TRBV27 to TRBJ2-7; tentatively, D is TRBD1 or TRBD2 (5 bases each). Trimming removed 0 bases at V and 2 bases at J, with 23 bases between. The germline gives CDR1 MNHEY, CDR2 SMNVEV (reference sequence). CDR3 length equals 19 residues. The CDR3 reads CASSLSAVGVGASTYEQYF. CDR3 DNA: TGTGCCAGCAGTTTATCCGCTGTGGGGGTAGGAGCCTCTACCTACGAGCAGTACTTC.

V is TRBV20-1 and J is TRBJ2-1; 10 bases match TRBD1. Germline V CDR1 and CDR2: DFQATT, SNEGSKA (reference sequence). Trimming cost V 6 bases and J 12 bases; bases outside gene matches: 14. This CDR3 spans 14 amino acids. The CDR3 loop is CSALYGTGVGGQFF. In DNA, the CDR3 is TGCAGTGCCCTCTACGGGACAGGGGTTGGTGGGCAGTTCTTC.

The gene calls are TRBV28 and TRBJ2-1, with unresolved D. From germline, CDR1 is MDHEN and CDR2 SYDVKM. Trimming shortened V by 2 bases and J by 6 bases, and 14 bases separated the two germline ends. The CDR3 covers 15 residues. The CDR3 here is CASSLLAALSNEQFF. CDR3 sequence (DNA): TGTGCCAGCAGTTTACTGGCAGCCTTGTCCAATGAGCAGTTCTTC.

The chain joins TRBV11-3 to TRBJ2-1, with 9 bases aligning to TRBD2. The germline V gene has CDR1 SGHNT and CDR2 YENEEA. The V gene end was trimmed by 5 bases and the J gene end by 8 bases; junction bases not matched to a gene: 13. The length of the CDR3 is 16 residues. CDR3 DNA sequence: TGTGCCAGCAGCCCCACTTATAGCGGGAGTAGAGATGAGCAGTTCTTC. This encodes CASSPTYSGSRDEQFF.

J is TRBJ2-5 and V is TRBV6-5; D may correspond to TRBD1 or TRBD2 (6 bases each). Germline V gene lookup returns CDR1 MNHEY and CDR2 SVGAGI. The CDR3 contains 14 residues. Deletions cut 5 bases from V and 5 bases from J, with 15 bases between. CDR3 sequence reads: CASSGTPGAETQYF. The DNA of the CDR3 is TGTGCCAGCAGTGGGACACCGGGAGCGGAGACCCAGTACTTC.

The chain joins TRBV5-4 to TRBJ1-2; 11 bases match TRBD1. V trimming: 10 bases; J trimming: 5 bases; junction bases outside the gene matches: 13. This CDR3 comprises 15 residues. Germline V gives CDR1 SGHNT, CDR2 YYREEE (reference sequence). The CDR3: CAARLDGQGAYGYTF. The CDR3, as DNA: TGTGCCGCGAGACTCGACGGACAGGGGGCTTATGGCTACACCTTC. Drawing the rest from reference TRBV5-4 and TRBJ1-2, the complete variable domain is ETGVTQSPTHLIKTRGQQVTLRCSSQSGHNTVSWYQQALGQGPQFIFQYYREEENGRGNFPPRFSGLQFPNYSSELNVNALELDDSALYLCAARLDGQGAYGYTFGSGTRLTVV.

This clonotype was observed a few times. This chain links TRBV20-1 with TRBJ1-1, with unresolved D. CDR1 is DFQATT and CDR2 is SNEGSKA in the germline V gene (reference sequence). With 0 bases removed from V and 0 bases from J, the gap between germline ends came to 14 bases. This CDR3 contains 16 residues. The CDR3 loop reads CSARDLGNGVNTEAFF. In nucleotides, the CDR3 is TGCAGTGCTAGAGATCTCGGGAATGGGGTGAACACTGAAGCTTTCTTT.

This clonotype was seen many times. The chain combines TRBV6-1 with TRBJ2-7, with a possible D match to TRBD1 (6 bases). V shed 5 bases and J shed 0 bases, with 14 bases lying between them. The CDR3 consists of 15 residues. In germline, CDR1 is MNHNS, CDR2 SASEGT. The CDR3 sequence is CASSFTGTSSYEQYF. In DNA, the CDR3 is TGTGCCAGCAGTTTTACAGGGACAAGCTCCTACGAGCAGTACTTC.

V gene TRBV6-5 combines with J gene TRBJ1-1, with D possibly matching TRBD1 (6 bases). The CDR3 runs to 13 residues. The germline V gene encodes CDR1 MNHEY and CDR2 SVGAGI. Trimming removed 6 bases at V and 0 bases at J, with 8 bases between. This CDR3 reads CASRGTLNTEAFF. In DNA, the CDR3 is TGTGCCAGCAGAGGGACACTGAACACTGAAGCTTTCTTT.

In the case of this clonotype: A much larger clonotype is one base distant, so this may be a read error. The V gene is TRBV6-5, the J gene TRBJ2-1, with unresolved D. This CDR3 has 16 residues. Germline V gene sequence: CDR1 MNHEY, CDR2 SVGAGI. This CDR3 is CASSYSRQLNYKEQFF. Here the CDR3 DNA reads TGTGCCAGCAGTTACTCGAGGCAGCTAAACTACAAAGAGCAGTTCTTC.

This sequence joins TRBV12-3 or TRBV12-4 and TRBJ2-7; tentatively, D is TRBD2 (5 bases). The CDR3 runs 12 residues. V lost 8 bases, J lost 8 bases, and 16 bases lay in between. The CDR3 protein is CASGQEAYKQYF. The CDR3 nucleotides are TGTGCCAGCGGGCAGGAGGCTTACAAGCAGTACTTC.

This clonotype was recorded at least ten times. The V gene is TRBV7-2, the J gene TRBJ2-7; no clear D. The CDR3 totals 12 residues. CDR1 is SGHTA, CDR2 FQGNSA, per germline. Trimming stripped 6 bases from V and 3 bases from J, with 9 bases between. The chain's CDR3 is CASRSSHYEQYF. For the CDR3, the DNA is TGTGCCAGCAGATCTTCCCACTACGAGCAGTACTTC.

The V gene is TRBV6-5, the J gene TRBJ1-1, with 8 bases fitting TRBD1. The CDR3 has 15 amino acids. CDR1 is MNHEY, CDR2 SVGAGI, per germline. The J segment lost 2 bases and the V segment lost 10 bases, leaving 12 bases of the junction unmatched. The CDR3 sequence: CATENRDRRNTEAFF. The CDR3 DNA sequence: TGTGCCACCGAAAACCGGGACAGGCGCAACACTGAAGCTTTCTTT.

This clonotype was observed a single time. This may arise from a read error, as a much more abundant clone is one base away. The chain recombines TRBV10-3 with TRBJ2-7, with 12 bases that match TRBD2. The germline V gene has CDR1 ENHRY and CDR2 SYGVKD. The CDR3 is 14 residues long. CDR3 bases: TGTGCCATCAGCAGGACTAGCGGGACCTACGTGCAGTACTTC. As protein: CAISRTSGTYVQYF.

The table lists this clonotype with a few counts. J is TRBJ1-5 and V is TRBV2, with 7 bases identical to TRBD1. The CDR3 spans 15 residues. The junction had 11 bases not matched to a gene; V was cut back by 6 bases and J by 6 bases. CDR1 is SNHLY, CDR2 FYNNEI, per germline. The CDR3 loop is CASSADRMGSQPQHF. DNA of the CDR3: TGTGCCAGCAGCGCGGACAGGATGGGGTCTCAGCCCCAGCATTTT. The whole variable domain, filled in from reference TRBV2 and TRBJ1-5, reads EPEVTQTPSHQVTQMGQEVILRCVPISNHLYFYWYRQILGQKVEFLVSFYNNEISEKSEIFDDQFSVERPDGSNFTLKIRSTKLEDSAMYFCASSADRMGSQPQHFGDGTRLSIL.

The chain has TRBV7-2 and TRBJ2-5; no clear D. The CDR3 is 13 amino acids. CDR1 and CDR2 (germline): SGHTA, FQGNSA. Trimming stripped 5 bases from V and 3 bases from J, with 10 bases between. The CDR3 DNA is TGTGCCAGCAGCCCCTTTCGAGAAGAGACCCAGTACTTC. As protein: CASSPFREETQYF.

This clonotype showed up many times. The chain couples TRBV20-1 to TRBJ2-4; TRBD2 aligns across 8 bases. The ends lost 6 bases at V and 7 bases at J; junction bases unmatched: 14. From germline, CDR1 is DFQATT and CDR2 SNEGSKA (reference sequence). The CDR3 runs to 15 residues. CDR3 protein: CSASEPGGGVNIQYF. CDR3 sequence (DNA): TGCAGTGCCTCCGAACCGGGGGGGGGAGTTAACATTCAGTACTTC.

This clonotype has only a few counts. The chain combines TRBV29-1 with TRBJ1-1; the match to TRBD1 covers 7 bases. This CDR3 is 13 amino acids long. Germline values: CDR1 SQVTM, CDR2 ANQGSEA. With 5 bases clipped from V and 2 bases from J, the junction kept 5 bases outside the gene matches. The CDR3 sequence is CSVSGGLNTEAFF. The DNA for the CDR3 is TGCAGCGTTTCAGGGGGGCTTAACACTGAAGCTTTCTTT.

This clonotype was seen a few times. The V call is TRBV12-3 or TRBV12-4, the J call TRBJ1-1; possibly TRBD1 for D (5 bases). V gave up 2 bases and J gave up 1 base, with 11 bases separating them. This CDR3 is built from 15 residues. As DNA, the CDR3 is TGTGCCAGCAGTTTATTCGGGGGGACGAACACTGAAGCTTTCTTT. Protein product: CASSLFGGTNTEAFF.

In its sample, this clonotype was seen many times. This sequence joins TRBV10-3 and TRBJ2-7, with D hard to call. The germline gives CDR1 ENHRY, CDR2 SYGVKD. V was trimmed by 3 bases and J by 2 bases, leaving 11 bases between them. The length of the CDR3 is 14 residues. The CDR3: CAISEGQTTYEQYF. The CDR3 DNA sequence: TGTGCCATCAGTGAAGGGCAGACGACCTACGAGCAGTACTTC.

The rearrangement joins TRBV4-1 to TRBJ1-1; no reliable D call. The CDR3 covers 14 residues. CDR1 and CDR2 (germline): MGHRA, YSYEKL. Trimming stripped 3 bases from V and 1 base from J, with 9 bases between. Here the CDR3 DNA reads TGCGCCAGCAGCCACCCCGCGCAGAACACTGAAGCTTTCTTT. Amino acid sequence: CASSHPAQNTEAFF.

In its sample, this clonotype was seen a few times. This chain links TRBV20-1 with TRBJ1-3, with D tentatively TRBD1 (5 bases). The germline V gene encodes CDR1 DFQATT and CDR2 SNEGSKA (reference sequence). The CDR3 spans 15 residues. V shed 4 bases and J shed 2 bases, with 15 bases lying between them. CDR3 residues: CSATGPGIAGNTIYF. CDR3 sequence (DNA): TGCAGTGCTACGGGACCCGGGATAGCTGGAAACACCATATATTTT.

In this sample, this clonotype turned up a few times. The V gene is TRBV7-8, the J gene TRBJ2-7; D uncertain. Per germline, CDR1 SGHVS and CDR2 FQNEAQ. The CDR3 has 14 residues. V was cut by 0 bases and J by 1 base, with 7 bases left in between. The DNA for the CDR3 is TGTGCCAGCAGCTTAGCCCGATATTCCTACGAGCAGTACTTC. Amino acids: CASSLARYSYEQYF.

This clonotype occurred a few times. The J gene is TRBJ1-1, the V gene TRBV20-1; the D is unclear. From germline, CDR1 is DFQATT and CDR2 SNEGSKA (reference sequence). V lost 5 bases to trimming and J lost 5 bases, with 18 bases between them. The CDR3 is made up of 14 amino acids. The CDR3 DNA is TGCAGTGCTTTCCTCGGAGGGAAGGGAACTGAAGCTTTCTTT. This codes for CSAFLGGKGTEAFF.

The chain recombines TRBV29-1 with TRBJ2-1, with 9 bases aligning to TRBD2. Germline CDR1 SQVTM, CDR2 ANQGSEA. This CDR3 spans 17 amino acids. V lost 7 bases, J lost 2 bases, and 15 bases stayed unmatched. CDR3 DNA: TGCAGCGCCGTCGGGGGTAGCGGGAGTCCCACCTACAATGAGCAGTTCTTC. This translates into CSAVGGSGSPTYNEQFF.

This clonotype showed up just a few times. This chain uses TRBV7-2 with TRBJ2-3; TRBD1 matches at 9 bases. CDR3 length: 18 amino acids. V lost 4 bases and J lost 1; bases outside the gene matches: 12. Germline V CDR1 and CDR2: SGHTA, FQGNSA. CDR3 sequence (DNA): TGTGCCAGCAGCTATATTCCGGGACAGGGTTACGGCACAGATACGCAGTATTTT. This gives the protein CASSYIPGQGYGTDTQYF.